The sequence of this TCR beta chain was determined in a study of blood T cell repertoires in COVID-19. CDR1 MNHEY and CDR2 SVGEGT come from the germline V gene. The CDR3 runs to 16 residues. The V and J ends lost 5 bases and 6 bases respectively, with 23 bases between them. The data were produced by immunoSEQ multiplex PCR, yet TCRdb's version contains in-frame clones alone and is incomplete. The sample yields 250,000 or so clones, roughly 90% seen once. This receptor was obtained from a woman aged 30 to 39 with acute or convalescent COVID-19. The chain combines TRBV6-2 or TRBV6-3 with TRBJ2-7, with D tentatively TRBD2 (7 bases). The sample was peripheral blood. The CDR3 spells CASSGGQGTIEGEQYF. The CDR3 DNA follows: TGTGCCAGCAGTGGGGGGCAGGGGACTATCGAAGGCGAGCAGTACTTC.